These T cell receptor beta chains were read from a single sample in a study of blood T cell repertoires in COVID-19. Method: immunoSEQ multiplex PCR; TCRdb's copy keeps in-frame clones and lacks some. The repertoire holds a few hundred thousand clones, with over 75% as singletons. Sample: peripheral blood. These receptors all stem from a man aged 50-60 years with COVID-19, enrolled during active disease. The CDR3 runs from the conserved cysteine through the conserved F or W. The order of the fields is clone size, V gene, D gene, J gene, CDR3 protein, CDR3 DNA. A D gene is named only where the DNA matches it firmly. Clone size is shown for a subset of rows, as once, few, many or a class of expanded clone.

clone size: .
V gene: TRBV19
D gene: .
J gene: TRBJ2-2
CDR3 protein: CASSIDVGRESGELFF
CDR3 DNA: TGTGCCAGTAGTATAGATGTTGGCCGGGAGTCCGGGGAGCTGTTTTTT

clone size: .
V gene: TRBV9
D gene: .
J gene: TRBJ1-1
CDR3 protein: CASSGPGGGNTEAFF
CDR3 DNA: TGTGCCAGCAGCGGCCCCGGGGGGGGGAACACTGAAGCTTTCTTT

clone size: .
V gene: TRBV7-9
D gene: .
J gene: TRBJ2-7
CDR3 protein: CASSSKQETYEQYF
CDR3 DNA: TGTGCCAGCAGCTCCAAGCAAGAGACCTACGAGCAGTACTTC

clone size: .
V gene: TRBV2
D gene: TRBD1
J gene: TRBJ1-2
CDR3 protein: CASSNYRDSEGYTF
CDR3 DNA: TGTGCCAGCAGTAACTATCGGGACAGCGAAGGCTACACCTTC

clone size: .
V gene: TRBV6-5
D gene: .
J gene: TRBJ1-2
CDR3 protein: CASSQANYGYTF
CDR3 DNA: TGTGCCAGCAGTCAGGCGAACTATGGCTACACCTTC

clone size: once
V gene: TRBV10-2
D gene: TRBD2
J gene: TRBJ2-1
CDR3 protein: CASSEIPGLAVQLSYNEQFF
CDR3 DNA: TGCGCCAGCAGTGAGATACCGGGACTAGCGGTCCAACTCTCCTACAATGAGCAGTTCTTC

clone size: few
V gene: TRBV30
D gene: TRBD1
J gene: TRBJ1-4
CDR3 protein: CAWSRGQGGNEKLFF
CDR3 DNA: TGTGCCTGGAGCCGGGGACAGGGTGGTAATGAAAAACTGTTTTTT

clone size: once
V gene: TRBV6-5
D gene: .
J gene: TRBJ1-6
CDR3 protein: CASSDSILTNSPLHF
CDR3 DNA: TGTGCCAGCAGTGACTCAATACTCACTAATTCACCCCTCCACTTT

clone size: .
V gene: TRBV27
D gene: TRBD2
J gene: TRBJ2-1
CDR3 protein: CASSRAGTSSYNEQFF
CDR3 DNA: TGTGCCAGCAGCCGTGCCGGGACTAGCTCCTACAATGAGCAGTTCTTC

clone size: .
V gene: TRBV19
D gene: TRBD1
J gene: TRBJ1-5
CDR3 protein: CASSPTGGHQPQHF
CDR3 DNA: TGTGCCAGTAGTCCAACAGGGGGCCATCAGCCCCAGCATTTT

clone size: .
V gene: TRBV30
D gene: .
J gene: TRBJ2-1
CDR3 protein: CAWSVSNEQFF
CDR3 DNA: TGTGCCTGGAGTGTGAGCAATGAGCAGTTCTTC

clone size: .
V gene: TRBV7-2
D gene: .
J gene: TRBJ2-3
CDR3 protein: CASSPRRGSTDTQYF
CDR3 DNA: TGTGCCAGCAGCCCCAGACGAGGCAGCACAGATACGCAGTATTTT

clone size: many
V gene: TRBV4-1
D gene: .
J gene: TRBJ1-2
CDR3 protein: CASSQRTARQGYTF
CDR3 DNA: TGCGCCAGCAGCCAACGGACAGCAAGGCAGGGCTACACCTTC

clone size: .
V gene: TRBV7-2
D gene: TRBD2
J gene: TRBJ2-3
CDR3 protein: CASSLVAGQDTQYF
CDR3 DNA: TGTGCCAGCAGCTTAGTAGCGGGTCAAGATACGCAGTATTTT

clone size: .
V gene: TRBV19
D gene: TRBD1
J gene: TRBJ2-7
CDR3 protein: CASSILGQQQGADEQYF
CDR3 DNA: TGTGCCAGTAGTATACTTGGCCAACAACAGGGGGCCGACGAGCAGTACTTC

clone size: .
V gene: TRBV5-1
D gene: .
J gene: TRBJ1-2
CDR3 protein: CASSLAPGYSANYGYTF
CDR3 DNA: TGCGCCAGCAGCTTGGCCCCAGGTTACTCCGCTAACTATGGCTACACCTTC

clone size: .
V gene: TRBV28
D gene: .
J gene: TRBJ1-5
CDR3 protein: CASRYSNQPQHF
CDR3 DNA: TGTGCCAGCAGGTATAGCAATCAGCCCCAGCATTTT

clone size: .
V gene: TRBV7-2
D gene: .
J gene: TRBJ1-2
CDR3 protein: CASSLGPGYYGYTF
CDR3 DNA: TGTGCCAGCAGCTTAGGCCCAGGGTACTATGGCTACACCTTC

clone size: .
V gene: TRBV4-3
D gene: TRBD2
J gene: TRBJ2-2
CDR3 protein: CASSQDPGGPGGELFF
CDR3 DNA: TGCGCCAGCAGCCAAGATCCGGGGGGGCCAGGCGGGGAGCTGTTTTTT

clone size: .
V gene: TRBV15
D gene: TRBD2
J gene: TRBJ2-1
CDR3 protein: CATSRDLALAGNFNQQFF
CDR3 DNA: TGTGCCACCAGCAGAGATCTCGCCCTAGCGGGGAACTTTAATCAGCAGTTCTTC

clone size: .
V gene: TRBV11-1
D gene: TRBD2
J gene: TRBJ2-3
CDR3 protein: CATRSSGTDTQYF
CDR3 DNA: TGTGCCACCCGGTCTAGCGGAACAGATACGCAGTATTTT

clone size: .
V gene: TRBV18
D gene: TRBD1
J gene: TRBJ1-1
CDR3 protein: CASSPRHTGEITEAFF
CDR3 DNA: TGTGCCAGCTCACCACGACACACAGGGGAGATCACTGAAGCTTTCTTT

clone size: .
V gene: TRBV19
D gene: .
J gene: TRBJ1-5
CDR3 protein: CASSIGPLGQPQHF
CDR3 DNA: TGTGCCAGTAGTATAGGACCACTAGGTCAGCCCCAGCATTTT

clone size: .
V gene: TRBV19
D gene: .
J gene: TRBJ1-1
CDR3 protein: CASSASLGGTEAFF
CDR3 DNA: TGTGCCAGTAGTGCCAGCTTGGGAGGTACTGAAGCTTTCTTT

clone size: .
V gene: TRBV11-2
D gene: TRBD2
J gene: TRBJ2-3
CDR3 protein: CASSLGLADTDTQYF
CDR3 DNA: TGTGCCAGCAGCTTAGGACTAGCGGACACAGATACGCAGTATTTT

clone size: .
V gene: TRBV30
D gene: .
J gene: TRBJ2-1
CDR3 protein: CAWSRGNEQFF
CDR3 DNA: TGTGCCTGGAGTAGGGGTAATGAGCAGTTCTTC

clone size: .
V gene: TRBV19
D gene: .
J gene: TRBJ2-2
CDR3 protein: CASTTGAGELFF
CDR3 DNA: TGTGCCAGTACTACGGGGGCCGGGGAGCTGTTTTTT

clone size: .
V gene: TRBV5-1
D gene: TRBD1
J gene: TRBJ1-1
CDR3 protein: CASSLAGTGVNTEAFF
CDR3 DNA: TGCGCCAGCAGCTTGGCCGGGACAGGGGTGAACACTGAAGCTTTCTTT

clone size: few
V gene: TRBV6-2/TRBV6-3
D gene: TRBD1
J gene: TRBJ1-2
CDR3 protein: CASSYKGAGGYTF
CDR3 DNA: TGTGCCAGCAGTTACAAGGGGGCCGGGGGCTACACCTTC

clone size: once
V gene: TRBV5-1
D gene: .
J gene: TRBJ1-3
CDR3 protein: CASSLEDRPSGNTIYF
CDR3 DNA: TGCGCCAGCAGCTTGGAGGACAGACCATCTGGAAACACCATATATTTT

clone size: .
V gene: TRBV5-1
D gene: .
J gene: TRBJ2-1
CDR3 protein: CASSLDLADEQFF
CDR3 DNA: TGCGCCAGCAGCTTGGACCTAGCCGATGAGCAGTTCTTC

clone size: once
V gene: TRBV7-6
D gene: TRBD2
J gene: TRBJ2-7
CDR3 protein: CASSLGLAGIGTAEQYF
CDR3 DNA: TGTGCCAGCAGCTTAGGTCTAGCGGGGATCGGGACCGCCGAGCAGTACTTC

clone size: .
V gene: TRBV27
D gene: .
J gene: TRBJ2-7
CDR3 protein: CASSFGGSYEQYF
CDR3 DNA: TGTGCCAGCAGTTTCGGGGGCTCCTACGAGCAGTACTTC

clone size: .
V gene: TRBV5-1
D gene: .
J gene: TRBJ2-7
CDR3 protein: CASSFNTGSYEQYF
CDR3 DNA: TGCGCCAGCAGTTTCAACACAGGGTCCTACGAGCAGTACTTC

clone size: .
V gene: TRBV4-1
D gene: TRBD2
J gene: TRBJ2-1
CDR3 protein: CASSQALAPHSYNEQFF
CDR3 DNA: TGCGCCAGCAGCCAGGCACTAGCGCCTCACTCCTACAATGAGCAGTTCTTC

clone size: .
V gene: TRBV5-1
D gene: TRBD1
J gene: TRBJ1-3
CDR3 protein: CASSQGVPSGNTIYF
CDR3 DNA: TGCGCCAGCAGCCAGGGGGTTCCCTCTGGAAACACCATATATTTT

clone size: .
V gene: TRBV5-1
D gene: .
J gene: TRBJ1-3
CDR3 protein: CASSPRGGISDTIYF
CDR3 DNA: TGCGCCAGCAGCCCCCGTGGGGGGATCTCGGACACCATATATTTT

clone size: .
V gene: TRBV27
D gene: TRBD1
J gene: TRBJ1-3
CDR3 protein: CASRLTGGSGNTIYF
CDR3 DNA: TGTGCCAGCAGGCTAACAGGGGGCTCTGGAAACACCATATATTTT

clone size: .
V gene: TRBV4-2
D gene: .
J gene: TRBJ2-6
CDR3 protein: CASSQWDWASGANVLTF
CDR3 DNA: TGTGCCAGCAGCCAGTGGGACTGGGCCTCTGGGGCCAACGTCCTGACTTTC

clone size: once
V gene: TRBV7-3
D gene: .
J gene: TRBJ2-2
CDR3 protein: CASSLGPYTGELFF
CDR3 DNA: TGTGCCAGCAGCTTGGGGCCGTACACCGGGGAGCTGTTTTTT

clone size: .
V gene: TRBV18
D gene: .
J gene: TRBJ1-2
CDR3 protein: CASSPRTSHGYTF
CDR3 DNA: TGTGCCAGCTCACCACGGACAAGCCATGGCTACACCTTC

clone size: .
V gene: TRBV2
D gene: .
J gene: TRBJ1-5
CDR3 protein: CASSDGSQPQHF
CDR3 DNA: TGTGCCAGCAGTGACGGGAGTCAGCCCCAGCATTTT

clone size: .
V gene: TRBV6-5
D gene: .
J gene: TRBJ2-7
CDR3 protein: CASTAYSKLGYEQYF
CDR3 DNA: TGTGCCAGCACCGCCTACAGTAAATTGGGCTACGAGCAGTACTTC